These 13 T cell receptor beta chains came from one sample sequenced in a study of blood T cell repertoires in COVID-19. The method was immunoSEQ multiplex PCR; TCRdb's version includes in-frame clones alone and lacks a portion of them. This sample has about 24,000 clones, with 87% found just once. Input material: peripheral blood. The receptors were sampled from a human donor with active COVID-19. The donor label of this sample is uncertain.

This clone was picked up one time. The genes are TRBV9 and TRBJ1-6; TRBD1 aligns across 9 bases. The CDR3 consists of 15 residues. J lost 7 bases, V lost 4 bases, and 6 bases had no gene match. The germline V gene encodes CDR1 SGDLS and CDR2 YYNGEE. Written as DNA, the CDR3 is TGTGCCAGCAGCCCCGGGACAGGGCCGAATTCACCCCTCCACTTT. Protein product: CASSPGTGPNSPLHF.

The chain recombines TRBV7-2 with TRBJ2-5; 7 bases fit TRBD1. Trimming removed 6 bases from V and 5 bases from J; junction bases left unmatched: 9. This CDR3 is 14 amino acids long. The germline V gene has CDR1 SGHTA and CDR2 FQGNSA. CDR3 region: CASSPQTGWETQYF. Written as DNA, the CDR3 is TGTGCCAGCAGTCCCCAGACAGGGTGGGAGACCCAGTACTTC.

The gene calls are TRBV10-3 and TRBJ1-2; 8 bases align to TRBD1. There are 17 residues in the CDR3. With 0 bases clipped from V and 4 bases from J, the junction kept 10 bases outside the gene matches. Germline-derived CDR1 and CDR2 are ENHRY and SYGVKD. For the CDR3, the DNA is TGTGCCATCAGTGAGTCGACCTCCGGGACAGGAATCTATGGCTACACCTTC. As protein: CAISESTSGTGIYGYTF.

This rearrangement joins TRBV9 to TRBJ1-1; D call uncertain. Trimming took off 3 bases at V and 3 bases at J, with 12 bases between the two ends. Per germline, CDR1 SGDLS and CDR2 YYNGEE. The CDR3 length is 14 residues. The CDR3 DNA is TGTGCCAGCAGCGGTGTCACATCTTACACTGAAGCTTTCTTT. As protein: CASSGVTSYTEAFF. Filled out from reference TRBV9 and TRBJ1-1, the complete variable domain reads DSGVTQTPKHLITATGQRVTLRCSPRSGDLSVYWYQQSLDQGLQFLIQYYNGEERAKGNILERFSAQQFPDLHSELNLSSLELGDSALYFCASSGVTSYTEAFFGQGTRLTVV.

The chain has TRBV15 and TRBJ1-5; weak D call: TRBD1 (6 bases). Germline V gene data show CDR1 as LNHNV and CDR2 as YYDKDF (reference sequence). The CDR3 is 14 residues long. V lost 0 bases and J 6 bases, leaving 9 bases between the germline ends. The CDR3 nucleotides are TGTGCCACCAGCAGAGACAGGGGCTCTCAGCCCCAGCATTTT. This gives the protein CATSRDRGSQPQHF.

The chain employs TRBV9 and TRBJ1-1; possible D gene TRBD1, 5 bases. The V gene lost 4 bases and the J gene lost 7 bases, with 14 bases spanning the gap. CDR1 and CDR2 from the germline V gene are SGDLS and YYNGEE. The CDR3 is 13 residues long. The CDR3 DNA is TGTGCCAGCAGCTTCGAAGGGGAGGGTGAAGCTTTCTTT. As protein: CASSFEGEGEAFF.

V usage is TRBV7-9 and J usage is TRBJ1-1, with 9 bases matching TRBD1. This CDR3 comprises 13 residues. V was pared by 8 bases and J by 5 bases, with 6 bases of the junction left unmatched. Germline assignment: CDR1 SEHNR and CDR2 FQNEAQ (reference sequence). The CDR3 DNA follows: TGTGCCAGCGAGGACAGGGGCGGGACTGAAGCTTTCTTT. It yields the protein CASEDRGGTEAFF. Combining the CDR3 with reference TRBV7-9 and TRBJ1-1 gives the whole variable domain DTGVSQNPRHKITKRGQNVTFRCDPISEHNRLYWYRQTLGQGPEFLTYFQNEAQLEKSRLLSDRFSAERPKGSFSTLEIQRTEQGDSAMYLCASEDRGGTEAFFGQGTRLTVV.

CDR3 sequence: CASSQELTVPYGYTF. CDR3 coding DNA: TGCGCCAGCAGCCAAGAACTAACGGTGCCCTATGGCTACACCTTC. V usage is TRBV4-1 and J usage is TRBJ1-2; D unclear. With 0 bases removed from V and 4 bases from J, the gap between germline ends came to 12 bases. Per germline, CDR1 MGHRA and CDR2 YSYEKL. The CDR3 is 15 residues long.

This chain links TRBV4-1 with TRBJ2-7, with a possible D match to TRBD2 (5 bases). Germline CDR1 is MGHRA and CDR2 is YSYEKL. The CDR3 has 14 amino acids. Deletions cut 1 base from V and 6 bases from J, with 13 bases between. The CDR3 loop reads CASSQGRTRSEQYF. CDR3 in DNA: TGCGCCAGCAGCCAAGGGCGTACTAGGAGCGAGCAGTACTTC.

The V and J genes are TRBV11-2 and TRBJ2-7, with TRBD1 matching over 10 bases. CDR3 length equals 12 residues. Trimming removed 6 bases from V and 6 bases from J; junction bases left unmatched: 2. Germline loops: CDR1 SGHAT, CDR2 FQNNGV. CDR3 residues: CASSRDRGEQYF. DNA for the CDR3: TGTGCCAGCAGTAGGGACAGGGGCGAGCAGTACTTC. Full variable domain (missing parts from reference TRBV11-2 and TRBJ2-7): EAGVAQSPRYKIIEKRQSVAFWCNPISGHATLYWYQQILGQGPKLLIQFQNNGVVDDSQLPKDRFSAERLKGVDSTLKIQPAKLEDSAVYLCASSRDRGEQYFGPGTRLTVT.

The chain couples TRBV4-1 to TRBJ2-2; 8 nucleotides align to TRBD1. With V trimmed by 0 bases and J by 7 bases, 7 bases remained unmatched. The CDR3 loop spans 16 amino acids. Germline lookup yields CDR1 MGHRA and CDR2 YSYEKL. The CDR3 is CASSQDRGRLGGELFF. In nucleotides, the CDR3 is TGCGCCAGCAGCCAAGACAGGGGGCGTTTGGGCGGGGAGCTGTTTTTT.

The gene calls are TRBV12-5 and TRBJ2-6; D ambiguous. CDR3 length: 17 residues. V lost 4 bases and J lost 0, with 13 bases in between. CDR1 is LGHNT and CDR2 is FRNRAP in the germline V gene. The CDR3 here is CASGSPGHYSGANVLTF. CDR3 bases: TGTGCTAGTGGTTCCCCCGGTCATTACTCTGGGGCCAACGTCCTGACTTTC.

The V gene is TRBV7-2, the J gene TRBJ2-5, with 8 positions matching TRBD1. The V and J ends lost 1 base and 6 bases, in that order; junction bases with no gene match: 10. The CDR3 loop spans 16 amino acids. Per germline, CDR1 SGHTA and CDR2 FQGNSA. This CDR3 is CASSLESPGQGQTQYF. Here the CDR3 DNA reads TGTGCCAGCAGCTTAGAAAGCCCCGGACAGGGTCAGACCCAGTACTTC.